The clone carrying this TCR beta chain was observed once. What it recognizes is unknown. Primers: 60 Vbeta forward and 13 Jbeta reverse. Produced via immunoSEQ multiplex PCR; TCRdb's table is partial and in-frame only. The sample has 100,000 to 150,000 clones; approximately 80% are singletons. These data are taken from a study of cytomegalovirus exposure and HLA in healthy donors. Findings of the study overall: Available immune exposure information covered CMV serostatus only. It emerged from a later analysis that several of the most significant clusters appeared to be linked to common viral pathogens.

This CDR3 is built from 15 residues. Trimming cost V 0 bases and J 5 bases; bases outside gene matches: 6. CDR1 is SGDLS, CDR2 YYNGEE, per germline. Sequencing was carried out using PBMCs. The TCR was taken from a woman aged 55-70 years in good health and CMV-seronegative. This chain connects TRBV9 to TRBJ2-5; TRBD2 agrees at 8 bases. CDR3 coding DNA: TGTGCCAGCAGCGTAGATGATAGCGGGGCGGAGACCCAGTACTTC. Translated: CASSVDDSGAETQYF.